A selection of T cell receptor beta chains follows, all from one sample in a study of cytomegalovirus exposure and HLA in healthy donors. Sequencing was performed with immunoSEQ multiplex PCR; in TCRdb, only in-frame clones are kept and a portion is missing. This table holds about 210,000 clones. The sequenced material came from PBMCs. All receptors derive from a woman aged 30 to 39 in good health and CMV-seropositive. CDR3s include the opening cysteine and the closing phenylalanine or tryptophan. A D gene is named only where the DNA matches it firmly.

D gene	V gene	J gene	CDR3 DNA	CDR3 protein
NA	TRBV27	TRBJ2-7	TGTGCCAGCACCCAGTCAGGTTTCGCCTACGAGCAGTACTTC	CASTQSGFAYEQYF
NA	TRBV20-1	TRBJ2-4	TGCAGTGCTCTAGGGGGAAACATTCAGTACTTC	CSALGGNIQYF
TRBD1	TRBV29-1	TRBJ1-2	TGCAGCGTTCGGACAGGCTATGGCTACACCTTC	CSVRTGYGYTF
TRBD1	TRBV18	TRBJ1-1	TGTGCCAGCTCCCCCCAGGGGACAGGGTGGGAAGCTTTCTTT	CASSPQGTGWEAFF
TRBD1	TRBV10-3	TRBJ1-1	TGTGCCATCATGGCGTTCGGGACAGGGAAGAACACTGAAGCTTTCTTT	CAIMAFGTGKNTEAFF
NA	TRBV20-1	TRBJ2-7	TGCAGTGCACTAACAGGCTACGAGCAGTACTTC	CSALTGYEQYF
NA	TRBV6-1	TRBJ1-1	TGTGCCAGCAGTGGACAGATACTGAACACTGAAGCTTTCTTT	CASSGQILNTEAFF
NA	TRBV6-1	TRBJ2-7	TGTGCCAGCAGTGATACAGGGTTCCCTCTCTCCTACGAGCAGTACTTC	CASSDTGFPLSYEQYF
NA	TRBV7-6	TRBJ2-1	TGTGCCAGCAGCTCCCTACAGAGCTCCTACAATGAGCAGTTCTTC	CASSSLQSSYNEQFF
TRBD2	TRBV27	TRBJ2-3	TGTGCCAGCAGTCCAGGACTAGCGGGGTTTCTCCGGATCACAGATACGCAGTATTTT	CASSPGLAGFLRITDTQYF
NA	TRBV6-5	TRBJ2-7	TGTGCCAGCAGCTTGGGCCGCAGCTCCTACGAGCAGTACTTC	CASSLGRSSYEQYF
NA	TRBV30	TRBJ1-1	TGTGCCTGGATGAACGAGGTAGCTAACACTGAAGCTTTCTTT	CAWMNEVANTEAFF
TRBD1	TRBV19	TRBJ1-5	TGTGCCAGTACCTCGGGGACAGGGGGCCGAGGGTGGCAGCCCCAGCATTTT	CASTSGTGGRGWQPQHF
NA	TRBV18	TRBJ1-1	TGTGCCAGCTCACCCCTTCTAGGGAACACTGAAGCTTTCTTT	CASSPLLGNTEAFF
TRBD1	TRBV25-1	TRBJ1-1	TGTGCCAGCAGTGAAGTGGCAGGGGGGAACACTGAAGCTTTCTTT	CASSEVAGGNTEAFF
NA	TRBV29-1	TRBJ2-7	TGCAGCGTTCGCCAGCGAGGCTACGAGCAGTACTTC	CSVRQRGYEQYF
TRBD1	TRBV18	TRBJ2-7	TGTGCCAGCTCACCTACAGGGGGCAACGAGCAGTACTTC	CASSPTGGNEQYF
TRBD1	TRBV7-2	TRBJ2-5	TGTGCCAGCAGCTCGGACAGGAACCAAGAGACCCAGTACTTC	CASSSDRNQETQYF
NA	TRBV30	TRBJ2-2	TGTGCCAAGGGACAAACGGGGGAGCTGTTTTTT	CAKGQTGELFF
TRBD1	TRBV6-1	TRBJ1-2	TGTGCCAGCAGGGTATGGACAGGGAGGAGCTACACCTTC	CASRVWTGRSYTF
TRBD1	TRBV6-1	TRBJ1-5	TGTGCCAGCAGCGGACAGGGTCTCAATCAGCCCCAGCATTTT	CASSGQGLNQPQHF
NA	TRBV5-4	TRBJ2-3	TGTGCCAGCAGCTTGATGGGCGGGGGCCGGGGAGATACGCAGTATTTT	CASSLMGGGRGDTQYF
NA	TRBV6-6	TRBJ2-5	TGTGCCAGCAGACCCAGCGGGCCATCTCCCCAAGAGACCCAGTACTTC	CASRPSGPSPQETQYF
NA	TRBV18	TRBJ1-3	TGTGCCAGCTCACCGCAGACAGGCGTCTCTGGAAACACCATATATTTT	CASSPQTGVSGNTIYF
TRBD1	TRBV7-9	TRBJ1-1	TGTGCCAGCAGCCTCGACAGGGGCCTCCTGAGGGAAGCTTTCTTT	CASSLDRGLLREAFF
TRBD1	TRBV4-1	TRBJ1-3	TGCGCCAGCAGCCAAGATGTCGGGACAGGGTTTGTCACCATATATTTT	CASSQDVGTGFVTIYF
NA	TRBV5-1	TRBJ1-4	TGCGCCAGCAGCTCCCCCCCAGGGGAGGGTGCGACTAATGAAAAACTGTTTTTT	CASSSPPGEGATNEKLFF
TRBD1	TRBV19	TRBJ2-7	TGTGCCAGTAGTGACGGGACAGGGTTCGTCGGCGAGCAGTACTTC	CASSDGTGFVGEQYF
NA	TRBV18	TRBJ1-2	TGTGCCAGCTCACCACCGAGCGAGTCGCGGATGCACACCTTC	CASSPPSESRMHTF
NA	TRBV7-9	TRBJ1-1	TGTGCCAGCAAATTTTTGGAGACGGCAGCTTTCTTT	CASKFLETAAFF
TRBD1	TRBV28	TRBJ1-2	TGTGCCAGCAGCGGACAGGGGGCAGTCTCTGGCTACACCTTC	CASSGQGAVSGYTF
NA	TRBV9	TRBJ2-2	TGTGCCAGCAGCGTAGTCGGCGGGGAGCTGTTTTTT	CASSVVGGELFF
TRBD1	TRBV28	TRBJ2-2	TGTGCCAGCAAGACAGGGACCGAGGGCACCGGGGAGCTGTTTTTT	CASKTGTEGTGELFF
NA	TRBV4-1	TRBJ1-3	TGCGCCAGCAGTTTAGATCGGACAGAAGGGGACACCATATATTTT	CASSLDRTEGDTIYF
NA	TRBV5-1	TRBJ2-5	TGCGCCAGCAGCTTGGGGGTTAGCGAGACCCAGTACTTC	CASSLGVSETQYF
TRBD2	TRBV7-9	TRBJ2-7	TGTGCCAGCAGCTTAACTAGCGGGAGGCTAGCCTACGAGCAGTACTTC	CASSLTSGRLAYEQYF
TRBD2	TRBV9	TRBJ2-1	TGTGCCAGCAGCCTCGGACTAGGGTTTGCCTACAATGAGCAGTTCTTC	CASSLGLGFAYNEQFF
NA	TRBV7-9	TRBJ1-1	TGTGCCAGCAGCTTTGTGATACAGAACACTGAAGCTTTCTTT	CASSFVIQNTEAFF
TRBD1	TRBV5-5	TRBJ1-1	TGTGCCAGCAGCTTCCGCAGGGGGCAGAACACTGAAGCTTTCTTT	CASSFRRGQNTEAFF
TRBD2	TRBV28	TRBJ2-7	TGTGCCAGCAGTCTGTGGACTAGCGGGACCCAGCTTGGCAACGAGCAGTACTTC	CASSLWTSGTQLGNEQYF
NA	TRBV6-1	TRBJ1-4	TGTGCCAGCACCCGCAGGACAACTAATGAAAAACTGTTTTTT	CASTRRTTNEKLFF
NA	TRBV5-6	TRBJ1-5	TGTGCCAGCAGCTTGGGGGGGGGATATAGCAATCAGCCCCAGCATTTT	CASSLGGGYSNQPQHF
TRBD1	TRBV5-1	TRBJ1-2	TGCGCCAGCAGCGCGGGAAGGGACAGCTATGGCTACACCTTC	CASSAGRDSYGYTF
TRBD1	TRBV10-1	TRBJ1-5	TGCGCCAGCAGTGAGTCCGAAACCGACAGGGGCGATTATAGCAATCAGCCCCAGCATTTT	CASSESETDRGDYSNQPQHF
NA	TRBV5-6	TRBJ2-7	TGTGCCAGCAGCTTGGGGGGGCCAAACGAGCAGTACTTC	CASSLGGPNEQYF
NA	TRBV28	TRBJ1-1	TGTGCCAGCAGTTCCCCGGGGGATGCCACTGAAGCTTTCTTT	CASSSPGDATEAFF
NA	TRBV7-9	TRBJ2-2	TGTGCCAGCAGCTTCGGGGGGACAACGAACACCGGGGAGCTGTTTTTT	CASSFGGTTNTGELFF
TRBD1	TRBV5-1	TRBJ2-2	TGCGCCAGCAGCTTGGCAGCAGGGGGGAACACCGGGGAGCTGTTTTTT	CASSLAAGGNTGELFF
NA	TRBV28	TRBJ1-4	TGTGCCAGCAGTTTATTGACAGCTAATGAAAAACTGTTTTTT	CASSLLTANEKLFF
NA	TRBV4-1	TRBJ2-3	TGCGCCAGCAGCCAGGGGCCAGGCCCAGATACGCAGTATTTT	CASSQGPGPDTQYF
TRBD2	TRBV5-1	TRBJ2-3	TGCGCCAGCAGCTTGGGGACTAGCGGCACAGATACGCAGTATTTT	CASSLGTSGTDTQYF
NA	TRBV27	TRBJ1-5	TGTGCCAGCAGTTTAGACAGCCGCCAGCCCCAGCATTTT	CASSLDSRQPQHF
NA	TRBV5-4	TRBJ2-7	TGTGCCAGCAGCTGGGGGAGAGGGGACAACTACTACGAGCAGTACTTC	CASSWGRGDNYYEQYF
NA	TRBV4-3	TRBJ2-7	TGCGCCAGCAGCCAGGTCGCGTCTGTCGAGCAGTACTTC	CASSQVASVEQYF
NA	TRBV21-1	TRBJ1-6	TGTGCCGTTCCGCCCCCGGGAGAGCAAAATTCACCCCTCCACTTT	CAVPPPGEQNSPLHF
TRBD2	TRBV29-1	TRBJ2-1	TGCAGCGTTGATCAATCTGGAAGCGGGAGGCCCTGGCAGTTCTTC	CSVDQSGSGRPWQFF
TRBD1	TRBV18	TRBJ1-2	TGTGCCAGCTCACCACGTGGGACAGGGGGCGATGGCTACACCTTC	CASSPRGTGGDGYTF